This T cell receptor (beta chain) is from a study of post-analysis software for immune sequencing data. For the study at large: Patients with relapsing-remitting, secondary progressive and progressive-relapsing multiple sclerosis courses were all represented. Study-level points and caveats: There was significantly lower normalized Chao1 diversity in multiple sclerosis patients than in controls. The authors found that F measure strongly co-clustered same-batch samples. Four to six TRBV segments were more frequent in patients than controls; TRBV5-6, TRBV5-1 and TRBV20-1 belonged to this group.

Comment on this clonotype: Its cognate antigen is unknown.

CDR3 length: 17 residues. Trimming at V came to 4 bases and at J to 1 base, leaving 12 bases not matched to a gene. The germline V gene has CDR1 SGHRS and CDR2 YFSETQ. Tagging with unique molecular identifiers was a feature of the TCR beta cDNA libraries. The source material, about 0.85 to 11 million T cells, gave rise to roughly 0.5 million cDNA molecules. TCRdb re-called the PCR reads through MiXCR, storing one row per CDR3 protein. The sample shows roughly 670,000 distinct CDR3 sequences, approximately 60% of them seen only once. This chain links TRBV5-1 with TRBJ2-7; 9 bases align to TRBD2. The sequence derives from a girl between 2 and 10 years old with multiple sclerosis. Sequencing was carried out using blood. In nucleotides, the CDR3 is TGCGCCAGCAGCAATGGACTAGCGTCGAGGGGGTCCTACGAGCAGTACTTC. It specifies CASSNGLASRGSYEQYF.